Below are 8 T cell receptor beta chains sequenced from a single sample in a study of blood T cell repertoires in COVID-19. Libraries were prepared by immunoSEQ multiplex PCR; TCRdb keeps only in-frame clonotypes and omits some of them. This sample yields roughly 300,000 clones, of which more than 75% are seen a single time; about 5% belongs to the top ten. Material: PBMCs or T cells enriched from blood (not recorded which). The receptors originated from a woman aged 30 to 39 who had recovered from COVID-19.

The V call is TRBV3-1 (or the pseudogene TRBV3-2), the J call TRBJ2-1; no definite D call. CDR3 length: 14 amino acids. The germline V gene encodes CDR1 LGHDT and CDR2 YNNKEL (reference sequence). V was trimmed by 4 bases and J by 3 bases, leaving 10 bases between them. The CDR3 protein is CASSPRINYNEQFF. CDR3 sequence (DNA): TGTGCCAGCAGCCCGCGGATAAACTACAATGAGCAGTTCTTC.

This sequence joins TRBV2 and TRBJ2-3, with 12 bases that match TRBD2. The CDR3 has 15 residues. V trimming: 6 bases; J trimming: 4 bases; junction bases outside the gene matches: 5. CDR1 and CDR2 (germline): SNHLY, FYNNEI. The chain's CDR3 is CASRYRTSGADTQYF. The CDR3, as DNA: TGTGCCAGCAGGTACCGGACTAGCGGGGCAGATACGCAGTATTTT.

V and J are TRBV30 and TRBJ1-2; no firm D call. The CDR3 is made up of 10 amino acids. V was clipped by 6 bases and J by 8 bases, with 10 bases between them. Germline V gene data show CDR1 as GTSNPN and CDR2 as SVGIG (reference sequence). The CDR3 DNA is TGTGCCTGTACACAGTCGGGCTACACCTTC. It encodes CACTQSGYTF. Filled out from reference TRBV30 and TRBJ1-2, the complete variable domain reads SQTIHQWPATLVQPVGSPLSLECTVEGTSNPNLYWYRQAAGRGLQLLFYSVGIGQISSEVPQNLSASRPQDRQFILSSKKLLLSDSGFYLCACTQSGYTFGSGTRLTVV.

This clone was recorded only once. The CDR3 loop reads CASSSRDSYSPLHF. CDR3 sequence (DNA): TGTGCCAGCAGCTCCCGGGACAGCTATTCACCCCTCCACTTT. This chain joins TRBV9 and TRBJ1-6; 7 bases line up with TRBD1. The CDR3 has 14 amino acids. Germline-derived CDR1 and CDR2 are SGDLS and YYNGEE. V dropped 4 bases and J dropped 8; count of bases not matched to a gene: 6.

The gene calls are TRBV6-5 and TRBJ1-1; tentative D call: TRBD1 (6 bases). The germline V gene has CDR1 MNHEY and CDR2 SVGAGI. The V end was cut by 3 bases, the J end by 3 bases, with 8 bases between. This CDR3 contains 13 residues. CDR3 residues: CASSYPGDTEAFF. The CDR3 nucleotides read TGTGCCAGCAGTTATCCAGGGGACACTGAAGCTTTCTTT.

This rearrangement joins TRBV6-5 to TRBJ2-1, with TRBD2 matching over 9 bases. V shed 7 bases, J shed 5 bases, and the junction held 6 bases outside the gene matches. CDR1 and CDR2 from the germline V gene are MNHEY and SVGAGI. The CDR3 sequence is 14 residues long. The CDR3 region is CASNAGGPNNEQFF. The CDR3 DNA follows: TGTGCCAGCAATGCGGGGGGGCCAAACAATGAGCAGTTCTTC.

V usage is TRBV15 and J usage is TRBJ1-5, with D maybe TRBD1 (6 bases). This CDR3 has 14 amino acids. Trimming pared 0 bases from V and 5 bases from J, leaving 8 bases between. Germline V CDR1 and CDR2: LNHNV, YYDKDF (reference sequence). This CDR3 is CATSRDRGDQPQHF. Written as DNA, the CDR3 is TGTGCCACCAGCAGAGACAGGGGCGATCAGCCCCAGCATTTT.

The chain has TRBV24-1 and TRBJ2-3; 7 bases match TRBD1. The germline CDR1 and CDR2 sequences are KGHDR and SFDVKD. J was trimmed by 3 bases and V by 4 bases; bases with no gene match: 6. The CDR3 covers 15 residues. This chain's CDR3 is CATSDRTGGTDTQYF. The CDR3 DNA follows: TGTGCCACCAGTGACCGGACAGGTGGAACAGATACGCAGTATTTT.